Shown below are 4 T cell receptor beta chains from a single sample sequenced in a study of identical twins (dated by TCRdb to the mid-2010s). The method was 5' RACE. The sequencer listed for this sample is Illumina HiSeq 2000. TCRdb cleaned the public reads at Q25 with fastp, built clones with MiXCR and kept in-frame beta chains. Each CDR3 protein appears once, grouped with its most common genes and DNA. For this sample there are some 710,000 distinct CDR3 sequences; approximately 6.1% appear just once. About 2% of the sample comes from the top ten. Material for sequencing was naive T cells sorted from blood. In light of the paper, this sample's cell subset or site label describes: cells isolated with a human naive T-cell isolation kit. The receptors here all came from a man between 18 and 35 years old in good health.

This clonotype was counted many times. This chain links TRBV6-6 with TRBJ1-1, with D hard to call. The V gene's germline CDR1 is MNHNY and CDR2 SVGAGI (reference sequence). Trimming stripped 2 bases from V and 8 bases from J, with 12 bases between. The CDR3 loop spans 13 amino acids. The CDR3 region has the DNA TGTGCCAGCAGTTACGTTAACCCTGGAGAAGCTTTCTTT. It codes for CASSYVNPGEAFF.

This clonotype was seen ten or more times. The J gene is TRBJ2-1, the V gene TRBV25-1, with 7 nucleotides matching TRBD1. Germline-derived CDR1 and CDR2 are MGHDK and SYGVNS. The trim removed 10 bases at V and 6 bases at J, leaving 9 bases unmatched. CDR3 length equals 13 residues. In DNA form, the CDR3 reads TGTGCCACGAGCAGATCAGGGGGCAATGAGCAGTTCTTC. It encodes CATSRSGGNEQFF. The whole variable domain, remainder taken from reference TRBV25-1 and TRBJ2-1, is EADIYQTPRYLVIGTGKKITLECSQTMGHDKMYWYQQDPGMELHLIHYSYGVNSTEKGDLSSESTVSRIRTEHFPLTLESARPSHTSQYLCATSRSGGNEQFFGPGTRLTVL.

This clonotype has a count of ten or more. This chain connects TRBV20-1 to TRBJ2-3; the match to TRBD2 covers 10 bases. The germline gives CDR1 DFQATT, CDR2 SNEGSKA (reference sequence). Trimming removed 4 bases from V and 6 bases from J; junction bases left unmatched: 7. CDR3 length: 14 amino acids. The CDR3 nucleotides read TGCAGTGCTAAATATAGCGGGAGGTTGGATACGCAGTATTTT. Amino acids: CSAKYSGRLDTQYF.

This clonotype showed up many times. An end of the junction differs from the germline gene, which may be a read error. This sequence joins TRBV12-3 or TRBV12-4 and TRBJ1-1; TRBD1 matches at 7 bases. The CDR3 extends over 10 amino acids. The CDR3 here is CASSSTTGNF. DNA for the CDR3: TGTGCCAGCAGTTCCACGACAGGGAACTTT.